A single T cell receptor (beta chain) is shown here with its context. This entry comes from a study of blood T cell repertoires in COVID-19. Authors' data handling: Reference gene primers were amplified, and this amplification served to estimate nucleated cell counts. The protocol was immunoSEQ multiplex PCR, while the TCRdb copy is restricted to in-frame clones and leaves out a portion. Clone size and V and J calls were adopted from that table, with D and trimming inferred from the DNA. This table holds 75,000 to 90,000 clones, 75% to 90% found once. The source material was peripheral blood. The receptor was isolated from a woman in her thirties or forties with active or convalescent COVID-19.

The DNA of the CDR3 is TGTGCCAGCAGTCAGATAGCGGGGGGGTCGGTGACCCAGTACTTC. Translating gives CASSQIAGGSVTQYF. The rearrangement uses TRBV27 and TRBJ2-5, with TRBD2 matching over 11 bases. After removal of 5 bases from V and 7 bases from J, the junction contained 9 bases not matched to a gene. The CDR3 totals 15 residues. Germline V gene lookup returns CDR1 MNHEY and CDR2 SMNVEV (reference sequence).